These 20 T cell receptor beta chains were all obtained from the same sample, sequenced in a study of T cells after yellow fever vaccination. In TCRdb, the 5' RACE reads were re-called with MiXCR into one record per CDR3 protein. The data show around 110,000 distinct CDR3 sequences, 7.5% to 9.5% seen once. The starting material was CD8+ T cells sorted from PBMCs, obtained 45 days after the yellow fever booster vaccination. The source is a man aged 30 to 45 who received the YFV17D yellow fever vaccine.

The rearrangement uses TRBV29-1 and TRBJ2-7; tentatively, D is TRBD1 (5 bases). This CDR3 comprises 15 residues. The germline V and J ends were trimmed by 7 bases and 0 bases, with 19 bases remaining between them. The germline V gene encodes CDR1 SQVTM and CDR2 ANQGSEA. CDR3 DNA: TGCAGCGCACGGTTCTCGGACAAACCCTCCTACGAGCAGTACTTC. Translated, it gives CSARFSDKPSYEQYF.

The rearrangement joins TRBV7-9 to TRBJ2-1; maybe TRBD2 (7 bases). Germline CDR1 SEHNR, CDR2 FQNEAQ (reference sequence). V was trimmed by 5 bases and J by 8 bases, leaving 13 bases between them. The CDR3 runs to 13 residues. The CDR3 DNA is TGTGCCAGCAGCCAGCGCGGGGGCTATGAGCAGTTCTTC. Its translation is CASSQRGGYEQFF. The full variable domain, with the rest looked up from reference TRBV7-9 and TRBJ2-1, is DTGVSQNPRHKITKRGQNVTFRCDPISEHNRLYWYRQTLGQGPEFLTYFQNEAQLEKSRLLSDRFSAERPKGSFSTLEIQRTEQGDSAMYLCASSQRGGYEQFFGPGTRLTVL.

The sample holds many counts of this clonotype. V is TRBV29-1 and J is TRBJ2-7; 10 nucleotides line up with TRBD2. Germline values: CDR1 SQVTM, CDR2 ANQGSEA. This CDR3 spans 14 amino acids. J lost 4 bases, V lost 2 bases, and 5 bases had no gene match. DNA of the CDR3: TGCAGCGTTGAAATCGGACTAGCGGCTTACGAGCAGTACTTC. This translates into CSVEIGLAAYEQYF.

In its sample, this clonotype was seen a few times. V is TRBV12-3 or TRBV12-4 and J is TRBJ2-2, with 9 bases matching TRBD1. The CDR3 has 14 amino acids. With 8 bases clipped from V and 4 bases from J, the junction kept 5 bases outside the gene matches. The DNA of the CDR3 is TGTGCCAGCTCAGACAGGGGGTTCACCGGGGAGCTGTTTTTT. Its translation is CASSDRGFTGELFF.

There are many counts of this clonotype. The rearrangement links TRBV7-6 to TRBJ2-7; 14 positions match TRBD2. Trimming removed 5 bases from V and 6 bases from J; junction bases left unmatched: 6. Germline assignment: CDR1 SGHVS and CDR2 FNYEAQ. The length of the CDR3 is 15 residues. The CDR3 nucleotides read TGTGCCAGCAGCGCGGGGACTAGCGGGAGTTCCGAGCAGTACTTC. Translated: CASSAGTSGSSEQYF.

In this sample, this clonotype turned up many times. V gene TRBV5-1 combines with J gene TRBJ2-2; TRBD2 might be the D (6 bases). Per germline, CDR1 SGHRS and CDR2 YFSETQ. This CDR3 is built from 17 residues. V lost 3 bases and J lost 4, with 19 bases in between. CDR3 region: CASSSYGGASSTGELFF. DNA for the CDR3: TGCGCCAGCAGCTCCTACGGAGGGGCTAGCAGCACCGGGGAGCTGTTTTTT.

This clonotype was seen many times. The genes are TRBV29-1 and TRBJ1-1; 8 bases map to TRBD1. Germline V gives CDR1 SQVTM, CDR2 ANQGSEA. V was pared by 7 bases and J by 4 bases, with 8 bases of the junction left unmatched. The CDR3 covers 13 residues. The CDR3 DNA follows: TGCAGCGCCGAAACCGGGACAGGCACTGAAGCTTTCTTT. This sequence encodes CSAETGTGTEAFF.

This clonotype occurred many times. The V call is TRBV4-3, the J call TRBJ1-1; no firm D call. V lost 0 bases and J lost 4, with 6 bases in between. This CDR3 is 13 amino acids long. Germline V gene sequence: CDR1 LGHNA, CDR2 YSLEER. The CDR3 loop reads CASSQDPSTEAFF. The CDR3 DNA reads as TGCGCCAGCAGCCAAGATCCCAGCACTGAAGCTTTCTTT.

This clonotype was counted a few times. The V call is TRBV28, the J call TRBJ2-1, with D maybe TRBD2 (5 bases). CDR1 and CDR2 from the germline V gene are MDHEN and SYDVKM. The length of the CDR3 is 17 residues. V dropped 2 bases and J dropped 0 bases, with 14 bases sitting between them. The CDR3 bases are TGTGCCAGCAGTTTAATGGACTCGGTGCGCTCCTACAATGAGCAGTTCTTC. Its protein product is CASSLMDSVRSYNEQFF.

J is TRBJ1-1 and V is TRBV7-2, with D tentatively TRBD1 (5 bases). CDR1 and CDR2 from the germline V gene are SGHTA and FQGNSA. The V end lost 8 bases, the J end lost 6 bases, and 10 bases lay between the germline ends. This CDR3 is built from 11 residues. CDR3 protein: CASEGFAEAFF. CDR3 bases: TGTGCCAGCGAGGGGTTCGCTGAAGCTTTCTTT.

This clonotype was seen ten or more times. The V call is TRBV19, the J call TRBJ1-1, with 8 bases lining up with TRBD1. Germline CDR1 and CDR2: LNHDA and SQIVND (reference sequence). The CDR3 runs 15 residues. J was trimmed by 5 bases and V by 6 bases; bases with no gene match: 11. CDR3 residues: CASSYSTGVGTEAFF. In DNA form, the CDR3 reads TGTGCCAGTAGCTACTCGACAGGGGTGGGGACTGAAGCTTTCTTT.

This clonotype was observed many times. The rearrangement uses TRBV6-2 or TRBV6-3 and TRBJ2-7; 7 bases map to TRBD1. The CDR3 totals 15 residues. Looked up from germline, CDR1 is MNHEY and CDR2 is SVGEGT. J was trimmed by 2 bases and V by 5 bases; bases with no gene match: 9. The CDR3 DNA sequence: TGTGCCAGCAGTGTGACCGGGACAGCTACCTACGAGCAGTACTTC. Protein sequence: CASSVTGTATYEQYF.

This clonotype has just a few counts. The rearrangement joins TRBV4-2 to TRBJ2-7; TRBD2 aligns across 10 bases. V shed 0 bases, J shed 1 base, and the junction held 9 bases outside the gene matches. The germline V gene has CDR1 LGHNA and CDR2 YNFKEQ. The CDR3 spans 18 residues. CDR3 residues: CASSQDKAGGHLSYEQYF. The CDR3 DNA reads as TGTGCCAGCAGCCAAGATAAAGCGGGAGGGCACCTTTCCTACGAGCAGTACTTC.

V and J are TRBV7-9 and TRBJ2-1, with D possibly matching TRBD2 (7 bases). Trimming cost V 5 bases and J 3 bases, with 17 bases left between them. The CDR3 is 16 residues long. Germline V gives CDR1 SEHNR, CDR2 FQNEAQ (reference sequence). The CDR3 loop reads CASSPEAGEGYNEQFF. CDR3 in DNA: TGTGCCAGCAGCCCTGAAGCAGGGGAGGGCTACAATGAGCAGTTCTTC. Using reference TRBV7-9 and TRBJ2-1 for the parts outside the CDR3, the full variable domain is DTGVSQNPRHKITKRGQNVTFRCDPISEHNRLYWYRQTLGQGPEFLTYFQNEAQLEKSRLLSDRFSAERPKGSFSTLEIQRTEQGDSAMYLCASSPEAGEGYNEQFFGPGTRLTVL.

At least ten counts were recorded for this clonotype. This chain uses TRBV16 with TRBJ2-2; either TRBD1 or TRBD2 may fit D (5 bases each). The CDR3 has 13 amino acids. Germline CDR1 reads KGHSY; CDR2 reads FQNENV. Between the trimmed V and J ends, which lost 6 bases and 10 bases, there was a span of 15 bases. CDR3 nucleotide sequence: TGTGCCAGCAGACGACTAACCGGGACGGAGCTGTTTTTT. Encoded protein: CASRRLTGTELFF.

In nucleotides, the CDR3 is TGTGCCAGCAGTTCACCGGGACAGGACGTCTACAATGAGCAGTTCTTC. Its translation: CASSSPGQDVYNEQFF. The chain carries TRBV28 and TRBJ2-1; 8 nucleotides line up with TRBD1. Germline CDR1 reads MDHEN; CDR2 reads SYDVKM. The CDR3 has 16 amino acids. The trim removed 4 bases at V and 3 bases at J, leaving 8 bases unmatched.

This clonotype was seen ten or more times. This chain uses TRBV11-2 with TRBJ2-1; D ambiguous. Germline CDR1 SGHAT, CDR2 FQNNGV. The V gene lost 8 bases and the J gene lost 6 bases, with 14 bases spanning the gap. CDR3 length equals 13 residues. CDR3 region: CASLSLSANEQFF. The CDR3 DNA sequence: TGTGCCAGCCTTTCTCTGTCGGCCAATGAGCAGTTCTTC.

This clonotype was recorded at least ten times. The chain employs TRBV4-3 and TRBJ2-1; no definite D call. This CDR3 spans 16 amino acids. Trimming left V 1 base short and J 0 bases short, with 10 bases between. Germline V gives CDR1 LGHNA, CDR2 YSLEER. The CDR3: CASSQGVSSSYNEQFF. Written as DNA, the CDR3 is TGCGCCAGCAGCCAAGGCGTCTCAAGCTCCTACAATGAGCAGTTCTTC.

This clonotype was seen repeatedly, ten times or more. This sequence joins TRBV29-1 and TRBJ2-7; D remains ambiguous. Trimming removed 4 bases at V and 1 base at J, with 8 bases between. The CDR3 covers 12 residues. Germline CDR1 reads SQVTM; CDR2 reads ANQGSEA. The CDR3 loop reads CSVASGSYEQYF. CDR3 in DNA: TGCAGCGTTGCCTCTGGATCCTACGAGCAGTACTTC.

Comment on this clonotype: This may arise from a read error, as a much more abundant clone is one base away. This rearrangement joins TRBV7-3 to TRBJ1-2; 9 bases fit TRBD1. The CDR3 has 13 residues. V lost 5 bases to trimming and J lost 9 bases; unmatched junction nucleotides: 7. The V gene's germline CDR1 is SGHTA and CDR2 FQGTGA. The CDR3 coding sequence is TGTGCCAGCAGCCCGACAGGGGGAGGTCGCTACACCTTC. Residues: CASSPTGGGRYTF.